This T cell receptor (beta chain) stems from a study of blood T cell repertoires in COVID-19. For the study at large: Whether acute or convalescent, the COVID-19 samples came from the United States, Italy and Spain. The cDNA or gDNA used as material had been derived from T cells, B-cell-depleted T cells, or PBMCs.

Trimming cost V 2 bases and J 3 bases; bases outside gene matches: 0. The CDR3 spans 13 residues. Looked up from germline, CDR1 is MNHEY and CDR2 is SVGEGT. As processed by the authors: Estimation of nucleated cell counts relied on the amplification of reference gene primers. Sequenced by immunoSEQ multiplex PCR; TCRdb stores in-frame clones only, minus some. The DNA gave D and trimming, while V, J and clone size come from that table. This repertoire shows about 170,000 clones, approximately 87% found once; its top ten account for over 3.5%. Sequenced sample: peripheral blood. The chain recombines TRBV6-2 or TRBV6-3 with TRBJ1-2, with 7 bases aligning to TRBD1. The receptor was isolated from a man aged 18 to 29 with active or convalescent COVID-19. The CDR3: CASSYDRDYGYTF. The CDR3, as DNA: TGTGCCAGCAGTTACGACAGGGACTATGGCTACACCTTC.